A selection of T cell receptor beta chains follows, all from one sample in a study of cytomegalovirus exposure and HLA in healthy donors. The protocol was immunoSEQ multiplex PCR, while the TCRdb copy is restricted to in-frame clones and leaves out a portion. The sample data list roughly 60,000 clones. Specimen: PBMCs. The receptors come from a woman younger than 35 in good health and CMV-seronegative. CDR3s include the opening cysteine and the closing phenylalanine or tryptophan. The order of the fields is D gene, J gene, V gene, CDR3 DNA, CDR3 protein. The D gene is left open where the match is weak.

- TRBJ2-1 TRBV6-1 TGTGCCAGCAGTGATCAATTGGGCAGGGGCAATGAGCAGTTCTTC CASSDQLGRGNEQFF
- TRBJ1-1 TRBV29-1 TGCAGCGTTGGCACCCCTATGGTCAGGGGCGAGAACACTGAAGCTTTCTTT CSVGTPMVRGENTEAFF
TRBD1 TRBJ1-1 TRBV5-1 TGCGCCAGCAGCTTACAGGGGGGGACTGAAGCTTTCTTT CASSLQGGTEAFF
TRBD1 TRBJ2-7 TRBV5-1 TGCGCCAGCAGCGGGGTCAGGGGGCCCTACGAGCAGTACTTC CASSGVRGPYEQYF
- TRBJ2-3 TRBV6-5 TGTGCCAGCAGTTACACCCACCCGGGCACAGATACGCAGTATTTT CASSYTHPGTDTQYF
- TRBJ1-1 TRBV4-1 TGCGCCAGCAGCCAGGTTGGGGGCAGAGGGACTGAAGCTTTCTTT CASSQVGGRGTEAFF
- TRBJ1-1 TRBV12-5 TGTGCTAGTGGACCGGGAGCCAACACTGAAGCTTTCTTT CASGPGANTEAFF
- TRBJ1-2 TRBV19 TGTGCCAGTAGCAACCCCGGGGGGAGGAACTATGGCTACACCTTC CASSNPGGRNYGYTF
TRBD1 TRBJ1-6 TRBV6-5 TGTGCCAGCAGCACGGACAGGTGGAATTCACCCCTCCACTTT CASSTDRWNSPLHF
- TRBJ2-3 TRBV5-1 TGCGCCAGCAAGCCCCGAGCCTCACCAAATGCAGATACGCAGTATTTT CASKPRASPNADTQYF
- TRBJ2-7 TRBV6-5 TGTGCCAGCGAAAGTAGGTTGGGAGGCGCCTACGAGCAGTACTTC CASESRLGGAYEQYF
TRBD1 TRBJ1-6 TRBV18 TGTGCCAGCTCACAGGGACAGGACAATTCACCCCTCCACTTT CASSQGQDNSPLHF
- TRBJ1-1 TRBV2 TGTGCCAGCATTGCTGACATCCTCGGTTCGAACACTGAAGCTTTCTTT CASIADILGSNTEAFF
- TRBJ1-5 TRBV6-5 TGTGCCAGCAGTTACTCTTTTCCAGGGAATCAGCCCCAGCATTTT CASSYSFPGNQPQHF
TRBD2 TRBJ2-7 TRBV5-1 TGCGCCAGCAGCCCCGGACTAGCGGGTTCGAGCTCCTACGAGCAGTACTTC CASSPGLAGSSSYEQYF
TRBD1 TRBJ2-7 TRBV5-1 TGCGCCAGCAGCTCTCCGGGACAGGTCTACGAGCAGTACTTC CASSSPGQVYEQYF
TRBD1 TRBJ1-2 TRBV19 TGTGCCAGTAGTAACCGGGACAGGGACTATGGCTACACCTTC CASSNRDRDYGYTF
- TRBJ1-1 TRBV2 TGTGCCTTCGACGTGGGGCACACTGAAGCTTTCTTT CAFDVGHTEAFF
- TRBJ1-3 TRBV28 TGTGCCAGCAGTTTCGGCTCTGGAAACACCATATATTTT CASSFGSGNTIYF
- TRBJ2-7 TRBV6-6 TGTGCCAGCAGGTACTTCCGGGACACCTCCTACGAGCAGTACTTC CASRYFRDTSYEQYF
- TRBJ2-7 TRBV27 TGTGCCAGGGAAGGGGGTACGTCCTACGAGCAGTACTTC CAREGGTSYEQYF
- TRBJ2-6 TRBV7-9 TGTGCCAGCAGCTCAATCGGGAGTGGGGCCAACGTCCTGACTTTC CASSSIGSGANVLTF
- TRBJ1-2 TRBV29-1 TGCAGCGCGGACAGCTCCTATGGCTACACCTTC CSADSSYGYTF
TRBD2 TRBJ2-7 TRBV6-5 TGTGCCAGCAATGACCGCGGGAGAAAGTACGAGCAGTACTTC CASNDRGRKYEQYF
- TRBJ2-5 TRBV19 TGTGCCAGTAGTATAGGGCAGGCAGGTCAAGAGACCCAGTACTTC CASSIGQAGQETQYF
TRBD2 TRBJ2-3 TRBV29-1 TGCAGCGTTCAGTCTCGGGGGGGAGGAACAGATACGCAGTATTTT CSVQSRGGGTDTQYF
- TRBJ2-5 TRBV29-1 TGCAGCGTACATGGAGGAGGGGAGACCCAGTACTTC CSVHGGGETQYF
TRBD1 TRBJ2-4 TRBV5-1 TGCGCCAGCACCGCCTCAGGACAGGGTGTTAACATTCAGTACTTC CASTASGQGVNIQYF
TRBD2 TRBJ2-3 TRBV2 TGTGCCAGCTCCCAACTAGCGAGCACAGATACGCAGTATTTT CASSQLASTDTQYF
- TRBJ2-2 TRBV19 TGTGCCAGTAGTATACAGATCGGGTTGAACACCGGGGAGCTGTTTTTT CASSIQIGLNTGELFF
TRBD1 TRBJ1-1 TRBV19 TGTGCCAGTAGCCAAGGGGGCAGGGGCACTGAAGCTTTCTTT CASSQGGRGTEAFF
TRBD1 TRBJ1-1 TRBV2 TGTGCCAGCGACGGACAGGTGGGCACTGAAGCTTTCTTT CASDGQVGTEAFF